This TCR beta chain appears in the sequencing data of a study of radiotherapy plus CTLA-4 blockade in lung cancer. Findings and limits, study-wide: After radiotherapy and ipilimumab, tumor-derived clones expanded in peripheral blood. How blood T cell clones changed early, along with interferon-beta, reportedly forecast response best.

TCRdb's table, derived via immunoSEQ multiplex PCR, lists solely in-frame clones and lacks some. The repertoire includes roughly 76,000 clones, just under 75% of them detected once, and roughly 10% sits in the top ten. This CDR3 has 14 residues. V lost 5 bases to trimming and J lost 5 bases; unmatched junction nucleotides: 8. CDR1 SGHTA and CDR2 FQGNSA come from the germline V gene. Treatment of patients with chemo-refractory metastatic non-small-cell lung cancer consisted of focal radiation plus CTLA-4 blockade with ipilimumab. As regards this clone: What it binds is unknown.

The clonotype comes from a human donor with non-small cell lung cancer whose response to radiotherapy plus ipilimumab could not be evaluated. The specimen was peripheral blood, collected from a patient treated with radiotherapy plus ipilimumab. The chain recombines TRBV7-2 with TRBJ1-1; 7 nucleotides line up with TRBD1. In DNA form, the CDR3 reads TGTGCCAGCAGCCCCCAGGGACAGCGGACTGAAGCTTTCTTT. This sequence encodes CASSPQGQRTEAFF.